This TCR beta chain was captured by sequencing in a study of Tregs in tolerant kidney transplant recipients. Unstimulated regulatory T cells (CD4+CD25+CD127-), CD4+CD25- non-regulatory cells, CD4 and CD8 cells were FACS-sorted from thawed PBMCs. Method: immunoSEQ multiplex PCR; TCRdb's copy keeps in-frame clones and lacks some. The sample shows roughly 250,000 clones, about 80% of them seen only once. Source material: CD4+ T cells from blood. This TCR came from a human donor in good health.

The CDR3 reads CASSSGDRTHQPQHF. The DNA of the CDR3 is TGTGCCAGCAGCAGCGGGGACAGGACCCATCAGCCCCAGCATTTT. The chain links TRBV7-8 to TRBJ1-5; the match to TRBD1 covers 8 bases. V lost 5 bases and J lost 5; bases outside the gene matches: 8. This CDR3 is built from 15 residues. Germline V gene data show CDR1 as SGHVS and CDR2 as FQNEAQ.